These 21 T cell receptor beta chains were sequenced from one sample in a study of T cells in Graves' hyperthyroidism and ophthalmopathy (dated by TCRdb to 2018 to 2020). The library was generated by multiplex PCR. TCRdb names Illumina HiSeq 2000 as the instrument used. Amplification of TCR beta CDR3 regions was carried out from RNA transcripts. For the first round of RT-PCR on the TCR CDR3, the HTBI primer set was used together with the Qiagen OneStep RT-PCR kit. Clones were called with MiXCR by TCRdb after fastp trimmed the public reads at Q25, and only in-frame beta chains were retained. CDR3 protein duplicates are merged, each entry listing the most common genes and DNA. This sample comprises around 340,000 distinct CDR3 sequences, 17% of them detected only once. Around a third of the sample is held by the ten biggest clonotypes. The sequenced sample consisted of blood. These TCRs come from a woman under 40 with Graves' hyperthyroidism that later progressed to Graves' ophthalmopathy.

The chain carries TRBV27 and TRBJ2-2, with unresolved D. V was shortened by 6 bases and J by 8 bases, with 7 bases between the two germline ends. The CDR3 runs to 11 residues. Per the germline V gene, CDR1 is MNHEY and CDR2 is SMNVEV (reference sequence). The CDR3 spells CASSIQGELFF. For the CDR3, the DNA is TGTGCCAGCAGCATACAAGGGGAGCTGTTTTTT.

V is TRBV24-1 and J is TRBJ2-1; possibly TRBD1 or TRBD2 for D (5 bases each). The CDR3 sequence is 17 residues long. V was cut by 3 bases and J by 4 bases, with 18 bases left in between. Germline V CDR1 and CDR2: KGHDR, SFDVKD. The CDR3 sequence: CATSDPRGAKPYNEQFF. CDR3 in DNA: TGTGCCACCAGTGATCCCCGAGGGGCGAAGCCATACAATGAGCAGTTCTTC.

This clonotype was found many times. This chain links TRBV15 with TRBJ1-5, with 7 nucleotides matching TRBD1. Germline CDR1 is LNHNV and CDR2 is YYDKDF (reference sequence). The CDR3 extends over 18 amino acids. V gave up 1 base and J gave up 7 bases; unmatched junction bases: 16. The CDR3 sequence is CATSRVMGQTFSSQPQHF. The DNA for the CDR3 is TGTGCCACCAGCAGAGTTATGGGACAGACCTTCTCATCCCAGCCCCAGCATTTT.

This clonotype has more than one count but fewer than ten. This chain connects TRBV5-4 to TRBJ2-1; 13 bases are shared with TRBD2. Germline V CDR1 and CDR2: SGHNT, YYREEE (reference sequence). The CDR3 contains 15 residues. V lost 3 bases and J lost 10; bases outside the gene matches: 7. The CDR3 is CASSSLAGGPGEQFF. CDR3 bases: TGTGCCAGCAGCTCACTAGCGGGGGGGCCTGGGGAGCAGTTCTTC.

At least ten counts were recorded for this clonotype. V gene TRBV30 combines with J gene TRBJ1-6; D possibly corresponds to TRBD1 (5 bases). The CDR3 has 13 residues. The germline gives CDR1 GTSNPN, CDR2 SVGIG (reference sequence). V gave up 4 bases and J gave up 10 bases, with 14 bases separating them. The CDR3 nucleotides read TGTGCCTGGACCCAGGGAGGAGAGTCACCCCTCCACTTT. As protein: CAWTQGGESPLHF.

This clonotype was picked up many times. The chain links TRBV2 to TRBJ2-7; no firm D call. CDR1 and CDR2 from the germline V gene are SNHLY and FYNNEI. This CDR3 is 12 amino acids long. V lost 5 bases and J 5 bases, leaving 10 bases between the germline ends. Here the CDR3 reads CASSLGVDEQYF. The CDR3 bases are TGTGCCAGCAGTCTTGGTGTCGACGAGCAGTACTTC.

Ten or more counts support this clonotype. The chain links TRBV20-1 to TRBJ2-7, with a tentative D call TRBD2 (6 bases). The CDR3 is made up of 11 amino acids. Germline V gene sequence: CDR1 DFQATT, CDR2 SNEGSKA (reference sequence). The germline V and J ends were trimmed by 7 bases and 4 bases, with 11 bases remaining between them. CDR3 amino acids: CSVMREYEQYF. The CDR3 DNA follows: TGCAGTGTGATGCGGGAATACGAGCAGTACTTC.

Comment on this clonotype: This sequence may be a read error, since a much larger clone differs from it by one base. CDR3 DNA sequence: TGTGTCAGCAGACCCTTTAGCAATCAGCCCCAGCATTTT. This encodes CVSRPFSNQPQHF. V gene TRBV28 combines with J gene TRBJ1-5; no reliable D call. CDR3 length: 13 residues. Germline lookup yields CDR1 MDHEN and CDR2 SYDVKM.

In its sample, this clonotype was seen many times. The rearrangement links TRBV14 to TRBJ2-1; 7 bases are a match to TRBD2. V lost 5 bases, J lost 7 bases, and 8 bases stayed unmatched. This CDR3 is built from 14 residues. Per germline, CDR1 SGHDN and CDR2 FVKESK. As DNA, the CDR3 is TGTGCCAGCAGCTACTTGAGCGGGGCTAATGAGCAGTTCTTC. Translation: CASSYLSGANEQFF.

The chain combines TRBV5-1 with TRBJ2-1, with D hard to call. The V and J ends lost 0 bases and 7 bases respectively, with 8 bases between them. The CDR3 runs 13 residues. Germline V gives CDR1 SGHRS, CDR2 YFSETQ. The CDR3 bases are TGCGCCAGCAGCTTGGCCCAGCTTAATGAGCAGTTCTTC. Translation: CASSLAQLNEQFF.

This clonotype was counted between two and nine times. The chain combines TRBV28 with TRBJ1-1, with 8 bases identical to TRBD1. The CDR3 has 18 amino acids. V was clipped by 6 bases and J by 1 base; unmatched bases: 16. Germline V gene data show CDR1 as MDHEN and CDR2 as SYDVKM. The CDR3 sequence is CASRAGGRAGGTNTEAFF. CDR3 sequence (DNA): TGTGCCAGCAGAGCAGGGGGCAGGGCAGGGGGAACGAACACTGAAGCTTTCTTT. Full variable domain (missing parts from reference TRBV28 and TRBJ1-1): DVKVTQSSRYLVKRTGEKVFLECVQDMDHENMFWYRQDPGLGLRLIYFSYDVKMKEKGDIPEGYSVSREKKERFSLILESASTNQTSMYLCASRAGGRAGGTNTEAFFGQGTRLTVV.

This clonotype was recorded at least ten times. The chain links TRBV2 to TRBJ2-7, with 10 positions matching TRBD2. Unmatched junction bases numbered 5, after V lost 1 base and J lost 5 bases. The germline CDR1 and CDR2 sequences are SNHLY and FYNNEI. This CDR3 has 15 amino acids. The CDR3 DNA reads TGTGCCAGCAGTGAAGGGCTAGCGGGAGTCAACGAGCAGTACTTC. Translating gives CASSEGLAGVNEQYF.

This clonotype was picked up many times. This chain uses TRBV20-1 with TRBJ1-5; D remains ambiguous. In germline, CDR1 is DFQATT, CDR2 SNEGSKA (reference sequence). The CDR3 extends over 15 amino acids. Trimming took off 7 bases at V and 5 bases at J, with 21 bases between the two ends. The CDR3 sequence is CSVLEKLQRHQPQHF. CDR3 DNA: TGCAGTGTCTTAGAAAAGTTGCAGAGGCATCAGCCCCAGCATTTT.

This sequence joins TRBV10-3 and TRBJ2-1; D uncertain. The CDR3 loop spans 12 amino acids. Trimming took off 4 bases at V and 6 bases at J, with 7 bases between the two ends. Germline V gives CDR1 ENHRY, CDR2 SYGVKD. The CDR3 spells CAISGYINEQFF. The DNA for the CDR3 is TGTGCCATCAGTGGTTACATCAATGAGCAGTTCTTC.

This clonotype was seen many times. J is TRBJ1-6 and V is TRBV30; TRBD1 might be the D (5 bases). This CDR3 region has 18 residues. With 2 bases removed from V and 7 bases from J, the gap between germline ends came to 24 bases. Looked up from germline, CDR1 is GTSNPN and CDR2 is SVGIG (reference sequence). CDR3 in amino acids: CAWSQYEKGWPWNSPLHF. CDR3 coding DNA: TGTGCCTGGAGTCAATATGAAAAGGGGTGGCCATGGAATTCACCCCTCCACTTT.

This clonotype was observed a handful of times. CDR3 coding DNA: TGCGCCAGCAGCTTGGCCGGGGGGTGGAGCTCTGGGGCCAACGTCCTGACTTTC. This gives the protein CASSLAGGWSSGANVLTF. The V and J genes are TRBV5-1 and TRBJ2-6; 7 bases agree with TRBD2. CDR3 length: 18 residues. CDR1 is SGHRS, CDR2 YFSETQ, per germline. The ends lost 0 bases at V and 0 bases at J; junction bases unmatched: 6.

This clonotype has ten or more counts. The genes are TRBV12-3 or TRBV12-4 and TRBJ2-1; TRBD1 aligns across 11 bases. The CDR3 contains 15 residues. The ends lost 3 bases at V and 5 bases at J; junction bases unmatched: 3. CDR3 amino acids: CASSFGTGGNNEQFF. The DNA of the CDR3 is TGTGCCAGCAGTTTCGGGACAGGGGGGAACAATGAGCAGTTCTTC.

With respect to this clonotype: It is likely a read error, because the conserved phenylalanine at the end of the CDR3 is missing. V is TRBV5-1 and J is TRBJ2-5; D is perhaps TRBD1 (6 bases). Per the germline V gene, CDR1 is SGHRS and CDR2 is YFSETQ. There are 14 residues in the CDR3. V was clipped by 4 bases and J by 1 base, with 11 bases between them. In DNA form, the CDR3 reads TGCGCCAGCAGCGGCACAGGGATCCAAGAGACCCAGTACGTC. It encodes CASSGTGIQETQYV.

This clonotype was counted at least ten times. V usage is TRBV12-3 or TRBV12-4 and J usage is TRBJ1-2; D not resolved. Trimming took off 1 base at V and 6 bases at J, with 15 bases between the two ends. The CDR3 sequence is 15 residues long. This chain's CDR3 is CASSLEQRLFNGYTF. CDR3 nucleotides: TGTGCCAGCAGTTTAGAACAGCGCCTTTTTAATGGCTACACCTTC.

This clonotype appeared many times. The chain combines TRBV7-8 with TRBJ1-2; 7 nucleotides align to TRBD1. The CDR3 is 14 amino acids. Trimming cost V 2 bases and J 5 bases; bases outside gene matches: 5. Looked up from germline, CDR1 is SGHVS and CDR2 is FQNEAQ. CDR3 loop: CASSLRQGGYGYTF. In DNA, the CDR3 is TGTGCCAGCAGCTTACGACAGGGTGGTTATGGCTACACCTTC.

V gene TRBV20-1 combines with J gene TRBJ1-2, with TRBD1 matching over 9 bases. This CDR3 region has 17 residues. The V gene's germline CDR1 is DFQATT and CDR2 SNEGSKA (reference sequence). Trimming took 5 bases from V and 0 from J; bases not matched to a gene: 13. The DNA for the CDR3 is TGCAGTGCTTTCTACAGGGGGCTACAACTCGCTAACTATGGCTACACCTTC. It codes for CSAFYRGLQLANYGYTF.